Here is one T cell receptor (beta chain) with its context. Germline V lookup: CDR1 MNHEY, CDR2 SVGEGT. V lost 6 bases and J lost 5; bases outside the gene matches: 12. This CDR3 spans 15 amino acids. This record belongs to a study of blood T cell repertoires in COVID-19. Repertoires were generated with immunoSEQ multiplex PCR, while TCRdb's copy carries only in-frame clones and drops some. The table shows 100,000 to 150,000 clones, with around 86% occurring only once. The chain recombines TRBV6-2 or TRBV6-3 with TRBJ2-5; 7 bases match TRBD1. This clonotype originated in a woman of 80 years or more with acute or convalescent COVID-19. The sequenced sample consisted of peripheral blood. The chain's CDR3 is CASSPSGTARETQYF. DNA of the CDR3: TGTGCCAGCAGCCCCTCCGGGACAGCCAGGGAGACCCAGTACTTC.